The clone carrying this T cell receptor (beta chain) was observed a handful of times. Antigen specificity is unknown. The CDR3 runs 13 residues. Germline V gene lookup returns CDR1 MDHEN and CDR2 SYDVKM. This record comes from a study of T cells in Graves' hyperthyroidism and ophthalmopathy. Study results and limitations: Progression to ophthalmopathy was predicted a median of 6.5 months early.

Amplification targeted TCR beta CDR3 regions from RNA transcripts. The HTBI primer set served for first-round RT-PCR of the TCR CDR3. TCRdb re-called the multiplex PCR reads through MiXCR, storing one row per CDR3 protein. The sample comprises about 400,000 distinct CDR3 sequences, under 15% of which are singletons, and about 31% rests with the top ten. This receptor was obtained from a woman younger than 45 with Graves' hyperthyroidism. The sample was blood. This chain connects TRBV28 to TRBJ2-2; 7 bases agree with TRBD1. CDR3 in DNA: TGTGCAGGCAGGACAGGGAACACCGGGGAGCTGTTTTTT. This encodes CAGRTGNTGELFF.